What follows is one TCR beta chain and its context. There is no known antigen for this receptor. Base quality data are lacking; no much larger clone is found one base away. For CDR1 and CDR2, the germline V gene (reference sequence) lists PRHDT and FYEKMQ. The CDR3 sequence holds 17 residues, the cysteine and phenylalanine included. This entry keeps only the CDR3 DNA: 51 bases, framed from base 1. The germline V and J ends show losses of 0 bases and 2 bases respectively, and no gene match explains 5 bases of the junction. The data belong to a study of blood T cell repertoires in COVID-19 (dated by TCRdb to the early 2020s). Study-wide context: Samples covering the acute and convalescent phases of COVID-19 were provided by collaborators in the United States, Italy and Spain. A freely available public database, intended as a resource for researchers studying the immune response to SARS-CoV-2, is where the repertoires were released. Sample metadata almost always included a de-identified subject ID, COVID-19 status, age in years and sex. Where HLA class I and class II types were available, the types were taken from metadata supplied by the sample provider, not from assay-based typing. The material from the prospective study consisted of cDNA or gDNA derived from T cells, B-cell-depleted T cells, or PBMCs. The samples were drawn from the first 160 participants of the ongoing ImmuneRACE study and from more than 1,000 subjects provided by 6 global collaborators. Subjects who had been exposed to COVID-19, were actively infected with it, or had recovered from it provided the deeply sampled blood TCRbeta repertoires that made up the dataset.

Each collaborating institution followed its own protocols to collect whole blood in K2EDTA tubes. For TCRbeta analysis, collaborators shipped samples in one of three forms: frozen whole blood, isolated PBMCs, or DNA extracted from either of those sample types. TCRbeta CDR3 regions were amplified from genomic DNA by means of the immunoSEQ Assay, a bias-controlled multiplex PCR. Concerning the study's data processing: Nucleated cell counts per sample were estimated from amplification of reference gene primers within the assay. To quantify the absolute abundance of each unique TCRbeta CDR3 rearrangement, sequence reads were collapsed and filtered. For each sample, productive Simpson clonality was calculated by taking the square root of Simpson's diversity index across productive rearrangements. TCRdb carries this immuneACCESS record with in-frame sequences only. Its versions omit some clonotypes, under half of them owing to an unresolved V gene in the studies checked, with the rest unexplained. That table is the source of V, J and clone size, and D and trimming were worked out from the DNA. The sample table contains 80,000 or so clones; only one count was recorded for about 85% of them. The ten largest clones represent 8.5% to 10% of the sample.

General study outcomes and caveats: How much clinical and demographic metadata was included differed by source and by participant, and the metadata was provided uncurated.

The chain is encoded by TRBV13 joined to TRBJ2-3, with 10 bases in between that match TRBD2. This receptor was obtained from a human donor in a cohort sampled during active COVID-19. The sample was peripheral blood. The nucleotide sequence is TGTGCCAGCAGCTTAGGACTAGCGGGACCGCCCACAGATACGCAGTATTTT. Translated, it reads CASSLGLAGPPTDTQYF.